This T cell receptor (beta chain) was sequenced during a study of immune heterogeneity within non-small cell lung tumors. With 32 V and 13 J primers, multiplex PCR amplified the TCR beta CDR3. TCRdb fed the multiplex PCR reads into MiXCR, producing one record per CDR3 protein. This repertoire shows 8,500 to 13,000 distinct CDR3 sequences, about 25% found once; its top ten account for over 10%. V lost 0 bases to trimming and J lost 4 bases, with 14 bases between them. The length of the CDR3 is 15 residues. In germline, CDR1 is GTSNPN, CDR2 SVGIG (reference sequence). There are a few counts of this clonotype. Its cognate antigen is unknown. The study's findings and limits: The correlation between local T-cell clonality and local tumor mutational burden was positive, moderate in strength and statistically significant, with R around 0.35. Within each patient, tumor sites shared identical dominant CDR3 beta clonotypes and also held site-unique high-frequency clones. T-cell receptor beta clonotypes at high frequency differed largely between individual patients.

Template input was genomic DNA from bulk tumor (600 ng per sample). During surgery, each primary tumor gave multiple biopsies spaced as far apart as possible. Untreated, newly diagnosed non-small cell lung cancer patients underwent curative surgery. V usage is TRBV30 and J usage is TRBJ2-3, with a weak D call TRBD1 (5 bases). The sequence was obtained from a man in his fifties with non-small cell lung cancer. Sequenced material: lung tumor tissue. The CDR3 reads CAWSVSGREADTQYF. The CDR3 region has the DNA TGTGCCTGGAGTGTAAGTGGCAGGGAAGCAGATACGCAGTATTTT.